This TCR beta chain was recorded in a study of cytomegalovirus exposure and HLA in healthy donors. Study-level results: The study dropped some indistinguishable V segments, TRBV6-2 and TRBV6-3 among them. In a later analysis, V- and J-gene trimming of beta chains associated with a DCLRE1C missense variant, replicated independently.

V dropped 7 bases and J dropped 7 bases, with 9 bases sitting between them. From germline, CDR1 is SGHTS and CDR2 YDEGEE. The CDR3 totals 11 residues. 60 Vbeta and 13 Jbeta primers were used in PCR. Per the original data handling: Unique TCR beta chains numbered about 79 million in a later analysis, with roughly 10 million shared. The method was immunoSEQ multiplex PCR; TCRdb's version includes in-frame clones alone and lacks a portion of them. The DNA gave D and trimming, while V, J and clone size come from that table. Of about 140,000 clones detected, around 65% appear once; the ten largest clones hold 6% to 8%. Concerning this clone: The antigen is unknown.

The clonotype comes from a woman aged 55-70 years in good health and CMV-seronegative. Sequenced: PBMCs. V gene TRBV5-8 combines with J gene TRBJ1-5, with D maybe TRBD1 (5 bases). CDR3 in amino acids: CASERGQPQHF. CDR3 nucleotides: TGTGCCAGCGAAAGGGGCCAGCCCCAGCATTTT.